Below are 19 T cell receptor beta chains sequenced from a single sample in a study of blood T cell repertoires in COVID-19. Profiling relied on immunoSEQ multiplex PCR, and the TCRdb table lists in-frame clones only, not all of them. The table shows about 240,000 clones, with 75% to 85% occurring only once. The material sequenced was peripheral blood. These receptor sequences come from a woman in her sixties or seventies with acute or convalescent COVID-19.

The CDR3 sequence is CSARLAREAFF. The CDR3 DNA is TGCAGTGCCAGGCTTGCCAGGGAAGCTTTCTTT. The V gene is TRBV20-1, the J gene TRBJ1-1; D call uncertain. CDR3 length: 11 amino acids. V gave up 6 bases and J gave up 8 bases, with 13 bases separating them. Germline loops: CDR1 DFQATT, CDR2 SNEGSKA (reference sequence).

The chain combines TRBV5-6 with TRBJ1-5; D ambiguous. Germline-derived CDR1 and CDR2 are SGHDT and YYEEEE. CDR3 length: 15 residues. Trimming took off 4 bases at V and 2 bases at J, with 13 bases between the two ends. The CDR3 nucleotides read TGTGCCAGCAGCCGCGGACCGGGAGGCAATCAGCCCCAGCATTTT. This sequence encodes CASSRGPGGNQPQHF.

V and J are TRBV2 and TRBJ2-2, with D tentatively TRBD1 (5 bases). V dropped 2 bases and J dropped 4 bases, with 5 bases sitting between them. From germline, CDR1 is SNHLY and CDR2 FYNNEI. There are 13 residues in the CDR3. Here the CDR3 reads CASSEQGTGELFF. The CDR3 DNA reads TGTGCCAGCAGTGAACAGGGCACCGGGGAGCTGTTTTTT. Filled out from reference TRBV2 and TRBJ2-2, the complete variable domain reads EPEVTQTPSHQVTQMGQEVILRCVPISNHLYFYWYRQILGQKVEFLVSFYNNEISEKSEIFDDQFSVERPDGSNFTLKIRSTKLEDSAMYFCASSEQGTGELFFGEGSRLTVL.

J is TRBJ1-1 and V is TRBV3-1 (or the pseudogene TRBV3-2); tentatively, D is TRBD1 (5 bases). Trimming removed 4 bases from V and 0 bases from J, with 12 bases in between. Germline V gene lookup returns CDR1 LGHDT and CDR2 YNNKEL (reference sequence). CDR3 length: 15 amino acids. CDR3 sequence reads: CASSPFGGLNTEAFF. Written as DNA, the CDR3 is TGTGCCAGCAGCCCGTTTGGGGGGTTGAACACTGAAGCTTTCTTT.

The chain couples TRBV3-1 (or the pseudogene TRBV3-2) to TRBJ1-1; TRBD1 might be the D (6 bases). The V gene's germline CDR1 is LGHDT and CDR2 YNNKEL (reference sequence). The V gene lost 4 bases and the J gene lost 3 bases, with 9 bases spanning the gap. The CDR3 loop spans 13 amino acids. The CDR3 region is CASSPTGHTEAFF. CDR3 coding DNA: TGTGCCAGCAGCCCCACAGGGCACACTGAAGCTTTCTTT.

The chain has TRBV7-2 and TRBJ1-2; no definite D call. The CDR3 runs to 15 residues. The germline V gene has CDR1 SGHTA and CDR2 FQGNSA. The V and J ends lost 3 bases and 2 bases respectively, with 13 bases between them. The CDR3 protein is CASSLVGLLNYGYTF. CDR3 bases: TGTGCCAGCAGCTTGGTAGGACTGTTAAACTATGGCTACACCTTC. Supplemented by reference TRBV7-2 and TRBJ1-2, the full variable domain reads GAGVSQSPSNKVTEKGKDVELRCDPISGHTALYWYRQSLGQGLEFLIYFQGNSAPDKSGLPSDRFSAERTGGSVSTLTIQRTQQEDSAVYLCASSLVGLLNYGYTFGSGTRLTVV.

The chain joins TRBV28 to TRBJ1-1, with 7 positions matching TRBD1. Germline CDR1 is MDHEN and CDR2 is SYDVKM. J gave up 5 bases and V 5 bases, and 5 bases lay outside the gene matches. This CDR3 contains 13 residues. CDR3 DNA sequence: TGTGCCAGCAGTAAGACAGGGAGGACTGAAGCTTTCTTT. Its translation: CASSKTGRTEAFF.

V and J are TRBV19 and TRBJ2-6, with D possibly being TRBD2 (5 bases). This CDR3 comprises 18 residues. Trimming shortened V by 0 bases and J by 2 bases, and 14 bases separated the two germline ends. Germline V CDR1 and CDR2: LNHDA, SQIVND (reference sequence). CDR3 in amino acids: CASSIDGLRRTGANVLTF. The CDR3, as DNA: TGTGCCAGTAGTATAGACGGACTCAGGAGGACTGGGGCCAACGTCCTGACTTTC.

The gene calls are TRBV30 and TRBJ2-7; 9 bases fit TRBD2. Germline V gives CDR1 GTSNPN, CDR2 SVGIG (reference sequence). J lost 2 bases, V lost 3 bases, and 2 bases had no gene match. The CDR3 has 13 residues. The CDR3 here is CAWRKRGAYEQYF. Written as DNA, the CDR3 is TGTGCCTGGAGAAAGCGGGGGGCCTACGAGCAGTACTTC.

This clone turned up a few times. The V call is TRBV5-1, the J call TRBJ2-1; TRBD2 aligns across 7 bases. Germline CDR1 is SGHRS and CDR2 is YFSETQ. This CDR3 has 18 residues. Unmatched junction bases numbered 13, after V lost 4 bases and J lost 0 bases. The CDR3 loop is CASSRGIAGVSSYNEQFF. CDR3 DNA: TGCGCCAGCAGCCGGGGGATCGCGGGGGTAAGCTCCTACAATGAGCAGTTCTTC.

The rearrangement uses TRBV19 and TRBJ1-2; 10 bases match TRBD1. The J segment lost 4 bases and the V segment lost 10 bases, leaving 9 bases of the junction unmatched. CDR1 is LNHDA, CDR2 SQIVND, per germline (reference sequence). The CDR3 totals 14 residues. The CDR3 nucleotides read TGTGCCACCCTCGACAGGGGGCTCGTCTATGGCTACACCTTC. This encodes CATLDRGLVYGYTF. The full variable domain, with the rest looked up from reference TRBV19 and TRBJ1-2, is DGGITQSPKYLFRKEGQNVTLSCEQNLNHDAMYWYRQDPGQGLRLIYYSQIVNDFQKGDIAEGYSVSREKKESFPLTVTSAQKNPTAFYLCATLDRGLVYGYTFGSGTRLTVV.

This clone was counted a few times. The chain links TRBV9 to TRBJ1-4; D gene unclear. This CDR3 comprises 14 residues. Germline values: CDR1 SGDLS, CDR2 YYNGEE. Trimming left V 0 bases short and J 5 bases short, with 8 bases between. CDR3 region: CASSVAERNEKLFF. The CDR3 DNA sequence: TGTGCCAGCAGCGTAGCAGAGAGGAATGAAAAACTGTTTTTT.

Points on this clone: This sample includes further DNA sequences coding for the same CDR3. The chain is built from TRBV7-8 and TRBJ2-7, with D possibly TRBD1 on 6 matching bases. The CDR3 is made up of 14 amino acids. The germline V gene encodes CDR1 SGHVS and CDR2 FQNEAQ. V lost 3 bases and J lost 0, with 9 bases in between. CDR3 protein: CASSFDRPSYEQYF. DNA of the CDR3: TGTGCCAGCAGCTTCGACAGGCCCTCCTACGAGCAGTACTTC. The variable domain in full, with the rest retrieved from reference TRBV7-8 and TRBJ2-7, is GAGVSQSPRYKVAKRGQDVALRCDPISGHVSLFWYQQALGQGPEFLTYFQNEAQLDKSGLPSDRFFAERPEGSVSTLKIQRTQQEDSAVYLCASSFDRPSYEQYFGPGTRLTVT.

This clone showed up just a few times. The chain employs TRBV3-1 (or the pseudogene TRBV3-2) and TRBJ1-1, with unresolved D. The germline CDR1 and CDR2 sequences are LGHDT and YNNKEL (reference sequence). V lost 2 bases to trimming and J lost 8 bases, with 9 bases between them. CDR3 length equals 12 residues. The CDR3 loop reads CASSQRGGEAFF. As DNA, the CDR3 is TGTGCCAGCAGCCAAAGAGGAGGAGAAGCTTTCTTT.

The chain couples TRBV3-1 (or the pseudogene TRBV3-2) to TRBJ1-1; D might be TRBD1 (5 bases). V dropped 4 bases and J dropped 5 bases, with 14 bases sitting between them. Germline values: CDR1 LGHDT, CDR2 YNNKEL (reference sequence). The CDR3 totals 14 residues. The CDR3 loop reads CASSLGGVRTEAFF. CDR3 coding DNA: TGTGCCAGCAGCCTCGGGGGGGTACGGACTGAAGCTTTCTTT.

The chain links TRBV7-2 to TRBJ2-2; TRBD1 agrees at 9 bases. The CDR3 is 16 residues long. J gave up 5 bases and V 5 bases, and 9 bases lay outside the gene matches. In germline, CDR1 is SGHTA, CDR2 FQGNSA. The CDR3 spells CASSVVRTGETGELFF. The CDR3 DNA reads as TGTGCCAGCAGCGTTGTAAGGACAGGGGAAACCGGGGAGCTGTTTTTT.

This clone was observed a few times. This chain uses TRBV18 with TRBJ1-2; D gene uncertain. The CDR3 is 15 residues long. Trimming took off 0 bases at V and 1 base at J, with 9 bases between the two ends. Germline-derived CDR1 and CDR2 are KGHSH and LQKENI. CDR3: CASSPPSSDNYGYTF. The CDR3 region has the DNA TGTGCCAGCTCACCACCAAGTAGCGATAACTATGGCTACACCTTC.

V usage is TRBV4-2 and J usage is TRBJ2-2; TRBD2 matches 8 bases. CDR3 length: 16 residues. V shed 4 bases and J 1 base; nucleotides not matched to a gene: 5. Per germline, CDR1 LGHNA and CDR2 YNFKEQ. This CDR3 is CASSLPAGGNTGELFF. CDR3 sequence (DNA): TGTGCCAGCAGCCTCCCCGCGGGGGGGAACACCGGGGAGCTGTTTTTT.

The rearrangement uses TRBV27 and TRBJ2-2, with 9 positions matching TRBD2. Germline V gene data show CDR1 as MNHEY and CDR2 as SMNVEV (reference sequence). V lost 6 bases, J lost 0 bases, and 11 bases stayed unmatched. The CDR3 runs to 18 residues. CDR3 loop: CASSPGGSGGSNTGELFF. The CDR3 DNA follows: TGTGCCAGCAGCCCAGGGGGTAGCGGGGGATCGAACACCGGGGAGCTGTTTTTT.